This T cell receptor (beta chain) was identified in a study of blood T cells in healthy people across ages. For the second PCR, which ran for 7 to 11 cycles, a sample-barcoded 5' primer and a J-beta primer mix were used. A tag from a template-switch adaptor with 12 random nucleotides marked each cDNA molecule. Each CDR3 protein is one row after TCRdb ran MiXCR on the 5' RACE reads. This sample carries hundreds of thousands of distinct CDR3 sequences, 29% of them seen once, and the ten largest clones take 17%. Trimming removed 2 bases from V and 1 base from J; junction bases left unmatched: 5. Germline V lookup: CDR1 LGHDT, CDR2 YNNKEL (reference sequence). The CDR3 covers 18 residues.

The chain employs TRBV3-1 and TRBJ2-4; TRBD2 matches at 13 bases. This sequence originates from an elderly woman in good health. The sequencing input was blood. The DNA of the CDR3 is TGTGCCAGCAGCCAAAAACTAGCGGGGGGGGAGGCCAAAAACATTCAGTACTTC. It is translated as CASSQKLAGGEAKNIQYF.